Listed below are T cell receptor beta chains from one sample, sequenced in a study of HIV-infected patients and healthy controls. TCRdb re-called the 5' RACE reads through MiXCR, storing one row per CDR3 protein. The table records 60,000 to 75,000 distinct CDR3 sequences, 15% to 20% of them present only once. Sequencing was carried out using CD4+ T cells from blood. Receptors originate from a human donor in good health. Both conserved end residues are part of each CDR3. Each record gives: clone size, J gene, D gene, V gene, CDR3 DNA, CDR3 protein. D genes are given only for firm matches. Expanded clones get a size class; other rows say once, few or many, or leave the size out.

.,TRBJ1-5,TRBD1,TRBV7-8,TGTGCCAGCAGCTTAGGGGGGACAGGGGGATTCTATCAGCCCCAGCATTTT,CASSLGGTGGFYQPQHF
.,TRBJ2-1,.,TRBV29-1,TGCAGCGTTGGAGCCAGTGACAATGAGCAGTTCTTC,CSVGASDNEQFF
.,TRBJ1-6,.,TRBV30,TGTGCCTGGAGACCTAATACAGGGCGAGGATCACCCCTCCACTTT,CAWRPNTGRGSPLHF
.,TRBJ1-2,.,TRBV5-1,TGCGCCAGCAGCTTAGGAGGAGTCCGCTATGGCTACACCTTC,CASSLGGVRYGYTF
.,TRBJ1-2,.,TRBV4-2,TGTGCCAGCAGCCAAGGGCATTCCGGGACGGAGGTCCACACCTTC,CASSQGHSGTEVHTF
few,TRBJ2-3,TRBD2,TRBV3-1,TGTGCCAGCAGCCCTCGGCGGGAGGCGGGAATCACAGATACGCAGTATTTT,CASSPRREAGITDTQYF
.,TRBJ2-7,.,TRBV7-2,TGTGCCAGCAGCTATATGAGTGGGAAGGCCTACGAGCAGTACTTC,CASSYMSGKAYEQYF
few,TRBJ2-1,.,TRBV12-3/TRBV12-4,TGTGCCAGCAGTTTTTACATCCCGCCTGAGCAGTTCTTC,CASSFYIPPEQFF
many,TRBJ2-7,TRBD1,TRBV14,TGTGCCAGCAGCCGTGGGACAGGGACCGCCGCCTACGAGCAGTACTTC,CASSRGTGTAAYEQYF
.,TRBJ1-4,.,TRBV20-1,TGCAGTGCTAGAGACCTTAAAGCGACTAATGAAAAACTGTTTTTT,CSARDLKATNEKLFF
many,TRBJ2-5,.,TRBV12-3/TRBV12-4,TGTGCCAGCAGTTTACTTTTGGGCCAAGAGACCCAGTACTTC,CASSLLLGQETQYF
.,TRBJ2-1,.,TRBV20-1,TGCAGTGCCCCCCTCCCGCTGGTATCTCTACACAATGAGCAGTTCTTC,CSAPLPLVSLHNEQFF
many,TRBJ1-5,.,TRBV6-4,TGTGCCAGCAGCGTAGTGGGGGGTGCGCCCCAGCATTTT,CASSVVGGAPQHF
few,TRBJ1-1,.,TRBV5-6,TGTGCCAGCAGTTATGGGGGGGACCGGGCTTTCTTT,CASSYGGDRAFF
few,TRBJ1-3,.,TRBV13,TGTGCCAGCAGCACAGGCAGGGATACCACCATATATTTT,CASSTGRDTTIYF
.,TRBJ2-3,.,TRBV11-3,TGTGCCAGCAGCTCTCGCACAGATACGCAGTATTTT,CASSSRTDTQYF
.,TRBJ1-2,.,TRBV18,TGTGCCAGCTCCCGTCAGACTCCAACCGCGGGGTTGGCGGACTATGGCTACACCTTC,CASSRQTPTAGLADYGYTF
few,TRBJ2-5,.,TRBV7-7,TGTGCTAGCAGCTTAGGCTACCAAGAGACCCAGTACTTC,CASSLGYQETQYF
.,TRBJ2-5,TRBD2,TRBV27,TGTGCCAGCAGTTGGGGACTAGCGGCACAAGAGACCCAGTACTTC,CASSWGLAAQETQYF
few,TRBJ1-2,.,TRBV11-2,TGTGCCAGCAGCTTAGATTACAGGGCGGCTGACTATGGCTACACCTTC,CASSLDYRAADYGYTF
many,TRBJ2-7,.,TRBV27,TGTGCCAGCAGACTTACCCCGGGGTGGTACGAGCAGTACTTC,CASRLTPGWYEQYF
few,TRBJ2-2,TRBD2,TRBV7-8,TGTGCCAGCAGCCCCCGTCTTGCGGGAGCGGAGCTGTTTTTT,CASSPRLAGAELFF
few,TRBJ2-4,.,TRBV12-3/TRBV12-4,TGTGCCAGCAGTTTAATCCAGGGGGCCAAAAACATTCAGTACTTC,CASSLIQGAKNIQYF
many,TRBJ2-2,.,TRBV29-1,TGCAGCGTTCCCGGACAGACGAACACCGGGGAGCTGTTTTTT,CSVPGQTNTGELFF
.,TRBJ2-1,TRBD2,TRBV24-1,TGTGCCACCAGTGATTGGACTAGGGAGGGTAATGAGCAGTTCTTC,CATSDWTREGNEQFF
.,TRBJ1-1,TRBD1,TRBV18,TGTGCCAGCTCACCACTCGGGACAGGGAAAGCTGAAGCTTTCTTT,CASSPLGTGKAEAFF
many,TRBJ1-4,.,TRBV2,TGTGCCAGCAGGGGGCAACATAATGAAAAACTGTTTTTT,CASRGQHNEKLFF
.,TRBJ2-1,.,TRBV5-1,TGCGCCAGCAGCCCGAGGAGGGGCAATGAGCAGTTCTTC,CASSPRRGNEQFF
.,TRBJ1-1,.,TRBV19,TGTGCCAGTAGTCAACAGGGTAACACTGAAGCTTTCTTT,CASSQQGNTEAFF
.,TRBJ2-1,.,TRBV19,TGTGCCAGTAGTATAACGGGACAAGACAATGAGCAGTTCTTC,CASSITGQDNEQFF
.,TRBJ1-5,.,TRBV20-1,TGCAGTGCTAGAGATATGCTAGATCAGCCCCAGCATTTT,CSARDMLDQPQHF
.,TRBJ2-2,TRBD1,TRBV7-2,TGTGCCAGCAGCCGCCCCGGGACAGGGGTATACACCGGGGAGCTGTTTTTT,CASSRPGTGVYTGELFF
.,TRBJ2-3,TRBD1,TRBV6-2/TRBV6-3,TGTGCCAGAAACAGGGGGCCCGCCTTCACAGATACGCAGTATTTT,CARNRGPAFTDTQYF
.,TRBJ2-7,.,TRBV6-6,TGTGCCAGCAGTTACTCGAAGGGATACGAGCAGTACTTC,CASSYSKGYEQYF
.,TRBJ1-1,TRBD1,TRBV6-1,TGTGCCAGCAGCACCCGGACAGGGCGCACGGTTATGAACACTGAAGCTTTCTTT,CASSTRTGRTVMNTEAFF
.,TRBJ2-7,TRBD2,TRBV12-3/TRBV12-4,TGTGCCAGCGCCCTAGGGGGACTAGCGGGGGGGACTTACGAGCAGTACTTC,CASALGGLAGGTYEQYF
few,TRBJ2-7,.,TRBV2,TGTGCCAGCAGACCGGGACTGGCGGCCTACGAGCAGTACTTC,CASRPGLAAYEQYF
.,TRBJ2-4,.,TRBV5-1,TGCGCCAGCAGTGGTGCAGGTGCAGCCAAAAACATTCAGTACTTC,CASSGAGAAKNIQYF
.,TRBJ1-5,.,TRBV20-1,TGCAGTGCTAGTCGAGGGGCGGGGATTCACCATTTT,CSASRGAGIHHF
few,TRBJ2-1,.,TRBV6-2/TRBV6-3,TGTGCCAGCAGCTCATTGAGACAGGCGACGAACAATGAGCAGTTCTTC,CASSSLRQATNNEQFF
few,TRBJ2-3,TRBD1,TRBV6-1,TGTGCCAGCATCCCGACAGGGTCCGCAGATACGCAGTATTTT,CASIPTGSADTQYF
.,TRBJ2-1,TRBD2,TRBV12-3/TRBV12-4,TGTGCCAGCAGTCGAAGCGGGGGGGCCCGGAATGAGCAGTTCTTC,CASSRSGGARNEQFF
.,TRBJ2-1,TRBD2,TRBV6-2/TRBV6-3,TGTGCCAGCAGCAGCGGGAGCCCTATCAATGAGCAGTTCTTC,CASSSGSPINEQFF
few,TRBJ2-2,TRBD1,TRBV20-1,TGCAGTGCTAGAGATCTACAGGGGGCGGGCGGGGAGCTGTTTTTT,CSARDLQGAGGELFF
.,TRBJ2-3,.,TRBV7-6,TGTGCCAGCAGCTTAGGAGGGCTTATTAGCACAGATACGCAGTATTTT,CASSLGGLISTDTQYF
few,TRBJ2-3,.,TRBV7-9,TGTGCCAGCAGCTTAGCCTTAGGGACAGATACGCAGTATTTT,CASSLALGTDTQYF
few,TRBJ1-2,.,TRBV10-3,TGTGCCATCAGTGCCCAGGTCCTCTATGGCTACACCTTC,CAISAQVLYGYTF
.,TRBJ2-3,.,TRBV24-1,TGTGCCACCAGTGCTAGGGATACGCAGTATTTT,CATSARDTQYF
many,TRBJ2-1,.,TRBV20-1,TGCAGTGCTAGACGAGTTAGTTTCAATGAGCAGTTCTTC,CSARRVSFNEQFF
.,TRBJ2-1,TRBD2,TRBV29-1,TGCAGCGTTGCGACTAGCGGGAGGAAGTATGAGCAGTTCTTC,CSVATSGRKYEQFF
.,TRBJ2-1,TRBD2,TRBV20-1,TGCAGTGCTGGTCCCACTAGCGGGGGGGCCCCCGGGCAGTTCTTC,CSAGPTSGGAPGQFF
.,TRBJ2-2,.,TRBV12-3/TRBV12-4,TGTGCCAGCAAAGGGGGTGGGCAGGGGAACACCGGGGAGCTGTTTTTT,CASKGGGQGNTGELFF